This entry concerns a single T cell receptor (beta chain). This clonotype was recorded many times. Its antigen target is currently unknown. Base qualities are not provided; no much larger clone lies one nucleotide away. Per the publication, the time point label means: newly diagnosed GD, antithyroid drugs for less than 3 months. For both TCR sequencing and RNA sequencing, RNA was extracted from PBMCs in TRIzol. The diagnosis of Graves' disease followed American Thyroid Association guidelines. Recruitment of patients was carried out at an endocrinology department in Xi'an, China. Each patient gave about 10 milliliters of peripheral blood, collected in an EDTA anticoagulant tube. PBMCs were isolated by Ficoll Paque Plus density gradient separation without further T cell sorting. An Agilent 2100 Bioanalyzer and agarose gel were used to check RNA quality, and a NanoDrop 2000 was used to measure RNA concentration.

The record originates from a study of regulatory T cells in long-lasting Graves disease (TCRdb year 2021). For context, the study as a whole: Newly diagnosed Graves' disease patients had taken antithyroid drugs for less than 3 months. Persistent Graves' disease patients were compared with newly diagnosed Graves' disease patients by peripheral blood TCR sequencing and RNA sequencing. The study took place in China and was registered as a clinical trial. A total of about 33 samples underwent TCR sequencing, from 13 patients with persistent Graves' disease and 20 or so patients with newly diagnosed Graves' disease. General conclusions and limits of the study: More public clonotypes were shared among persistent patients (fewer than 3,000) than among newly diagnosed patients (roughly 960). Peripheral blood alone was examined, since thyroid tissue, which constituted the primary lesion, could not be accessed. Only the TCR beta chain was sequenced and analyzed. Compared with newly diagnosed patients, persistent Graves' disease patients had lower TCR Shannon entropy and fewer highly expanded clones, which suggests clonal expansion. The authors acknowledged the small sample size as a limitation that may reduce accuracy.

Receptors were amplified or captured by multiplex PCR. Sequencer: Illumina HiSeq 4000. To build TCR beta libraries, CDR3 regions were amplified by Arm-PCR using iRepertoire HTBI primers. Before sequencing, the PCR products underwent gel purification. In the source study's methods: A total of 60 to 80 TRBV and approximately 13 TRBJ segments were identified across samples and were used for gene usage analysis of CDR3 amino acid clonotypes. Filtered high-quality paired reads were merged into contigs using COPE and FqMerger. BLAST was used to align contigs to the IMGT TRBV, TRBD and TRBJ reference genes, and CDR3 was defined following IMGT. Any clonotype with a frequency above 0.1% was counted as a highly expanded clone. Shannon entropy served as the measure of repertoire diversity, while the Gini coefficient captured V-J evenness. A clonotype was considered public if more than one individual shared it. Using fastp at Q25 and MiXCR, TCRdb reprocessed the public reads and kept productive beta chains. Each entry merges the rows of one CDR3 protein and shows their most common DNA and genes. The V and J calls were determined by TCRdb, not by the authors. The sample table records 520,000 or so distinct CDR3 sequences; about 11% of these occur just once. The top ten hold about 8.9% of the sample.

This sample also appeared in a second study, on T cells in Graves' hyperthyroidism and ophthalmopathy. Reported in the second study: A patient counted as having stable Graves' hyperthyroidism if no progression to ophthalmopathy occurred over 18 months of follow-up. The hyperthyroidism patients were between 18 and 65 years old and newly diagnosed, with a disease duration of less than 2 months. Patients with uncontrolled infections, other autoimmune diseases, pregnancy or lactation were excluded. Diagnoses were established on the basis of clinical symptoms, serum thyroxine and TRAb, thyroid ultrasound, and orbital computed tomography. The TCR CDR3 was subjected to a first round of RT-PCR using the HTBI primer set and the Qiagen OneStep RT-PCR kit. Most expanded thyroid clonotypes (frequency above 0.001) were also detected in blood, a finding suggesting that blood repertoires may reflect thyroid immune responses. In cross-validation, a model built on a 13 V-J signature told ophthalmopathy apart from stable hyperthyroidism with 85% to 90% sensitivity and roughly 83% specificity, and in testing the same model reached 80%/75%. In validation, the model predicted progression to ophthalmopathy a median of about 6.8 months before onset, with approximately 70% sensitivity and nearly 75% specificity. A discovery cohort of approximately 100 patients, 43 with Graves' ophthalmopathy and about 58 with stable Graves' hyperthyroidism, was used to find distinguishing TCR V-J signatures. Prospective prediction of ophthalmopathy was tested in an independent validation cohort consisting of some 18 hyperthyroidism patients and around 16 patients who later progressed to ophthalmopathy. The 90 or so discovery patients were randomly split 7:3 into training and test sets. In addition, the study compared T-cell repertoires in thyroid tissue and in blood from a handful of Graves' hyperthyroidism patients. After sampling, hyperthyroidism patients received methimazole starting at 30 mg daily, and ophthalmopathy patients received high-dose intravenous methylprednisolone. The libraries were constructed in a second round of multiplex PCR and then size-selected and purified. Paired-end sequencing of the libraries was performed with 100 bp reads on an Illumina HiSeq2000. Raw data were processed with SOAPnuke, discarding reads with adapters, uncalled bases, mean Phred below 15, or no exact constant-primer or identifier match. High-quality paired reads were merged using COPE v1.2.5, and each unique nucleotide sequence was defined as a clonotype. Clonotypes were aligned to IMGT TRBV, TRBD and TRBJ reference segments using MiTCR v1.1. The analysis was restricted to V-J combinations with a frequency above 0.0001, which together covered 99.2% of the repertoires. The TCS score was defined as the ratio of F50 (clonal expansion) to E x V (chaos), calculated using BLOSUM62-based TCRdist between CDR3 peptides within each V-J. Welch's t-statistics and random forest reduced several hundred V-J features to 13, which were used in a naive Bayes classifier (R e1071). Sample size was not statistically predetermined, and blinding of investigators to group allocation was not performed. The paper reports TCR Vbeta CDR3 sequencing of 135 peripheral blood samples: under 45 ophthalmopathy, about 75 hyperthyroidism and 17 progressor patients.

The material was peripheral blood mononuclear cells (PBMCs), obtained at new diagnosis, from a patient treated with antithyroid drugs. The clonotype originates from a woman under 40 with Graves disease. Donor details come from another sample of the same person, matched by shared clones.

The nucleotide sequence is TGTGCCAGCAGCAGGGACAGGGCGTGGGATGAGCAGTTCTTC. This translates into CASSRDRAWDEQFF. The chain couples TRBV6-1 to TRBJ2-1; 9 central bases correspond to TRBD1. The CDR3 spans 14 residues, from the cysteine through the phenylalanine. The kept DNA is CDR3 alone, 42 bases in frame from the first base. For CDR1 and CDR2, the germline V gene lists MNHNS and SASEGT. Trimming accounts for 6 bases at V and 8 bases at J, while the number of junction bases matched to no gene is 8.